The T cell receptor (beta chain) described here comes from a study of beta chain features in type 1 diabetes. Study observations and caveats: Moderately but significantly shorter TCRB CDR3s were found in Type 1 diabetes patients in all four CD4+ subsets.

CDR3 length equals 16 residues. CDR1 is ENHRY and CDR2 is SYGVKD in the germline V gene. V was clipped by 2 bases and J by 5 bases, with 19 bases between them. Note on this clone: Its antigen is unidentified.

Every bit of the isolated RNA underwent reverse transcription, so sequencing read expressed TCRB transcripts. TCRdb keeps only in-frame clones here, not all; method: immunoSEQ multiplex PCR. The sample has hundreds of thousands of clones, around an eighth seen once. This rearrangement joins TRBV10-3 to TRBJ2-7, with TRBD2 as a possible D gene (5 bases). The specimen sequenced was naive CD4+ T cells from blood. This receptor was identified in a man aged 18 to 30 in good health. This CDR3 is CAISELSVRGKDEQYF. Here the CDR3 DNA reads TGTGCCATCAGTGAGCTATCAGTAAGAGGGAAGGACGAGCAGTACTTC.